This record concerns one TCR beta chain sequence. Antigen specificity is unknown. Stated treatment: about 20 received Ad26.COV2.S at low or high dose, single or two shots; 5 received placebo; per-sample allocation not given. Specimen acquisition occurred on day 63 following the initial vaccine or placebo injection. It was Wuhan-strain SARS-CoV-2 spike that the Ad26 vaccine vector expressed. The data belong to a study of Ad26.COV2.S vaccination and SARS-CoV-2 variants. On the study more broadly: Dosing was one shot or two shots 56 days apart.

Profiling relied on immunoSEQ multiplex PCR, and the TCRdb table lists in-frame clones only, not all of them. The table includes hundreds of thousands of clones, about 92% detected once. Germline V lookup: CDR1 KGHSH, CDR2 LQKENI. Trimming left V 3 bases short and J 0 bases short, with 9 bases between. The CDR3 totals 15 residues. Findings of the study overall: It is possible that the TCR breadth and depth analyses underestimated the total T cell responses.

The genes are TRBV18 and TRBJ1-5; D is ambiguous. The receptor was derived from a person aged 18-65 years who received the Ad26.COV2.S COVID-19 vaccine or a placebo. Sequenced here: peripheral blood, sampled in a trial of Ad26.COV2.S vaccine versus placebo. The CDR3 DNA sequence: TGTGCCAGCTCACCGAGGCGGGATAGCAATCAGCCCCAGCATTTT. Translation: CASSPRRDSNQPQHF.